The present TCR beta chain was sequenced within a study of cytomegalovirus exposure and HLA in healthy donors. Study findings and constraints: Reportedly, fewer N-insertions than the approximately 700-donor mean appeared in an Asian-associated ancestry cluster in a later analysis.

PCR primers comprised 60 Vbeta and 13 Jbeta primers. Assay used: immunoSEQ multiplex PCR; TCRdb lists only in-frame clones, some missing. The table lists 130,000 or so clones, over 80% of them singletons, with about 1.5% in the top ten. Details on this clone: Antigen: not known.

Material for sequencing was PBMCs. The TCR comes from a man in his forties in good health and CMV-seronegative.

CDR3 residues: CASSVEGGGAGSNEQFF. The DNA of the CDR3 is TGTGCCAGCAGCGTAGAGGGGGGAGGGGCCGGGTCCAATGAGCAGTTCTTC. The J gene is TRBJ2-1, the V gene TRBV9, with D perhaps matching TRBD2 (7 bases). V gave up 0 bases and J gave up 6 bases, with 19 bases separating them. The V gene's germline CDR1 is SGDLS and CDR2 YYNGEE. CDR3 length: 17 amino acids.